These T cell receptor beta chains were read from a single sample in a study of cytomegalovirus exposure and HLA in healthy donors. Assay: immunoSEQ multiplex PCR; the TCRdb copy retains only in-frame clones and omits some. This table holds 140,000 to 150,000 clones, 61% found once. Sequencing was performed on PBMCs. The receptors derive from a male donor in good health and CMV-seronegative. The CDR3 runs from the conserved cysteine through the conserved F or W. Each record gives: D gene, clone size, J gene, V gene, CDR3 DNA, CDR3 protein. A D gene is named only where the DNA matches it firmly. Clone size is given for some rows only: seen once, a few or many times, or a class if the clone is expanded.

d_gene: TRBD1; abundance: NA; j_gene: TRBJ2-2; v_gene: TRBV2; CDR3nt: TGTGCCAGCAGTGAAGATCCGGGACAGGGGTACACCGGGGAGCTGTTTTTT; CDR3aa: CASSEDPGQGYTGELFF
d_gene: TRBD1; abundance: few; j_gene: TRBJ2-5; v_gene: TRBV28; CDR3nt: TGTGCCAGCACCAGGGACAGGGGCCAAGAGACCCAGTACTTC; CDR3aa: CASTRDRGQETQYF
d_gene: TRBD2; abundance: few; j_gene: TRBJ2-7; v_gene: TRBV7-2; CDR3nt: TGTGCCAGCAGCTTACTAGCGGGGGGGCTCTACGAGCAGTACTTC; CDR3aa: CASSLLAGGLYEQYF
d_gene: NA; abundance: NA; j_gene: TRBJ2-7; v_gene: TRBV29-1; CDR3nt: TGCAGCGTTGACGGGCAGGGGGGTTCCGAGCAGTACTTC; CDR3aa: CSVDGQGGSEQYF
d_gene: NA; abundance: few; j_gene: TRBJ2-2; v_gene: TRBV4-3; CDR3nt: TGCGCCAGCAGCGGCGGGACCCCCGGGGAGCTGTTTTTT; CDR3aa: CASSGGTPGELFF
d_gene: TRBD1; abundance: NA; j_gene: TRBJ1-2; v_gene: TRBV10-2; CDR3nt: TGCGCCAGCAGCGCGGGACAGGGGGTGGGAGGCTACACCTTC; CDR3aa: CASSAGQGVGGYTF
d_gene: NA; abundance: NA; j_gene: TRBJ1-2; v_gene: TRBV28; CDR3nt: TGTGCCAGCAGTCTCCCCGGGACGGGGGGAATAGAGGGCTACACCTTC; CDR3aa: CASSLPGTGGIEGYTF
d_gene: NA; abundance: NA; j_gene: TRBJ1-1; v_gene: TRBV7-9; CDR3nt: TGTGCCAGCAGACAGGGACAGAACACTGAAGCTTTCTTT; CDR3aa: CASRQGQNTEAFF
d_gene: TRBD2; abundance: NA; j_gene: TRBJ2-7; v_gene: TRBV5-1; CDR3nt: TGCGCCAGCAGCTCACTAGCGGGGGAAACCTACGAGCAGTACTTC; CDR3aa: CASSSLAGETYEQYF
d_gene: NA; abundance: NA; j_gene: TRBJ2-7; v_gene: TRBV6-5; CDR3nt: TGTGCCAGCAGTTACTCAGGGGCGGGGTGGGAGCAGTACTTC; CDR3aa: CASSYSGAGWEQYF
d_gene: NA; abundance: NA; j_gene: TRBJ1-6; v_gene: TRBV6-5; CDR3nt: TGTGCCAGCAGTCGGGGGGATTCACCCCTCCACTTT; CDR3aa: CASSRGDSPLHF
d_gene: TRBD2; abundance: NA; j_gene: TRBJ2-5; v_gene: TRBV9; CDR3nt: TGTGCCAGCAGCGTAGATCCGACTAGCGGGGGAATGGAGACCCAGTACTTC; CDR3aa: CASSVDPTSGGMETQYF
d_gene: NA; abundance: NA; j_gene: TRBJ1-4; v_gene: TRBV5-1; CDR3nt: TGCGCCAGCAGCTCTGGGGCCACGGTGAGGGAAAAACTGTTTTTT; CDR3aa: CASSSGATVREKLFF
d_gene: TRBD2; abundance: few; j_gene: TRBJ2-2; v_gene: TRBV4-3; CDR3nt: TGCGCCAGCAGCGAAGGGAGGGGACTGAACACCGGGGAGCTGTTTTTT; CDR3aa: CASSEGRGLNTGELFF